This TCR beta chain was recorded in a study of blood T cells in healthy people across ages. V was pared by 7 bases and J by 14 bases, with 24 bases between. CDR3 length: 14 amino acids. Germline values: CDR1 SNHLY, CDR2 FYNNEI. On this clonotype: Its antigen is not identified.

Then a second PCR, running roughly 7 to 11 cycles, was carried out with a sample-barcoded 5' primer and a J-beta primer mix. MiXCR, run by TCRdb on the 5' RACE reads, gives a single entry per CDR3 protein. The profile shows roughly 900,000 distinct CDR3 sequences, 29% of them singletons. Study results and caveats: TCR beta diversity, measured per million T cells, fell in a roughly linear way with age.

The sequencing input was blood. The gene calls are TRBV2 and TRBJ1-5; D may be TRBD1 (5 bases). The receptor's source is a woman of 80 years or more in good health. The CDR3 protein is CASNLEGQGRWKHF. In DNA, the CDR3 is TGTGCCAGCAATTTAGAGGGTCAGGGTAGGTGGAAGCATTTT. Drawing the rest from reference TRBV2 and TRBJ1-5, the complete variable domain is EPEVTQTPSHQVTQMGQEVILRCVPISNHLYFYWYRQILGQKVEFLVSFYNNEISEKSEIFDDQFSVERPDGSNFTLKIRSTKLEDSAMYFCASNLEGQGRWKHFGDGTRLSIL.